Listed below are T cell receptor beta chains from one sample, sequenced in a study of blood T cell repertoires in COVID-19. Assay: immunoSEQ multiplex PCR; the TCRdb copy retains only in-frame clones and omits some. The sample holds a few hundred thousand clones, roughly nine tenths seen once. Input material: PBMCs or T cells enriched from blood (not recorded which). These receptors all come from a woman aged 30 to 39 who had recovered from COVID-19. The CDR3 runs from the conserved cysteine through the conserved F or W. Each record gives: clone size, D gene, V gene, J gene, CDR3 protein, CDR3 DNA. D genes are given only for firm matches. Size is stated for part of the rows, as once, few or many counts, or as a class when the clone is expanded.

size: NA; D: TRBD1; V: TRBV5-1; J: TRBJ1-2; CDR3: CASSPGQGAKMGYTF; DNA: TGCGCCAGCAGCCCCGGACAGGGGGCGAAGATGGGCTACACCTTC
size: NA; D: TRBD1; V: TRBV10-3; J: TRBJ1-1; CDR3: CAISEETGDTEAFF; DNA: TGTGCCATCAGTGAGGAGACAGGGGACACTGAAGCTTTCTTT
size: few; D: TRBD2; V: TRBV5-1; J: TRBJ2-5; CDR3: CASSRTSGLQETQYF; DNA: TGCGCCAGCAGCAGGACTAGCGGGCTTCAAGAGACCCAGTACTTC
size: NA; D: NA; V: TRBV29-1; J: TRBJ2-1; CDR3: CSVEPPDSFYEQFF; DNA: TGCAGCGTTGAGCCCCCCGACAGCTTCTATGAGCAGTTCTTC
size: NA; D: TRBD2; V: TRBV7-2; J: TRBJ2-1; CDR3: CASSLWAGDGNEQFF; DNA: TGTGCCAGCAGCTTATGGGCGGGAGATGGCAATGAGCAGTTCTTC
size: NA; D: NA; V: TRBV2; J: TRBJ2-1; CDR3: CASSASGKREFF; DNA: TGTGCCAGCAGTGCTTCCGGCAAGAGGGAGTTCTTC
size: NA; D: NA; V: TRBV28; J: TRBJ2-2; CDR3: CASSLGRRGQYTGELFF; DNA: TGTGCCAGCAGTTTGGGTCGCCGAGGACAGTACACCGGGGAGCTGTTTTTT
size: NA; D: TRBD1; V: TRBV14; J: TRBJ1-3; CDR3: CASSQLGQGATGNTIYF; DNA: TGTGCCAGCAGCCAACTCGGACAGGGGGCCACTGGAAACACCATATATTTT
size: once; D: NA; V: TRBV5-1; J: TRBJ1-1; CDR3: CASSLAPPQELNTEAFF; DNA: TGCGCCAGCAGCTTGGCACCCCCCCAGGAACTTAACACTGAAGCTTTCTTT
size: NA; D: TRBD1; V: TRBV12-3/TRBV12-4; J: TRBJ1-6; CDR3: CASSRGLDSPLHF; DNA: TGTGCCAGCAGTAGGGGGCTCGACTCACCCCTCCACTTT
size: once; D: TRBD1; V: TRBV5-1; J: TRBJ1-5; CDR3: CASSVTGGNQPQHF; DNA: TGCGCCAGCAGCGTCACAGGGGGGAATCAGCCCCAGCATTTT
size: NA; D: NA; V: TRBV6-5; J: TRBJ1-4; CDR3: CASRATGRAEKLFF; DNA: TGTGCCAGCAGAGCCACAGGGCGGGCTGAAAAACTGTTTTTT
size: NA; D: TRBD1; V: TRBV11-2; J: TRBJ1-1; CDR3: CASSLNDRGGATEAFF; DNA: TGTGCCAGCAGCTTAAACGACAGGGGTGGGGCTACTGAAGCTTTCTTT
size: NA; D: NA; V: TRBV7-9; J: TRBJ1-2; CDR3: CASSLGTTGLDGYTF; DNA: TGTGCCAGCAGCCTAGGTACTACAGGGTTGGATGGCTACACCTTC
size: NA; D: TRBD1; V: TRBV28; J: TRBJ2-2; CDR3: CASRWTGGVGELFF; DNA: TGTGCCAGCAGGTGGACAGGGGGCGTCGGGGAGCTGTTTTTT
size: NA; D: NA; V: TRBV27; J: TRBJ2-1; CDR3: CASSLSYSEYNEQFF; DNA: TGTGCCAGCAGTTTATCGTATAGCGAGTACAATGAGCAGTTCTTC
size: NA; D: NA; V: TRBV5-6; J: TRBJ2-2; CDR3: CASSRGGFNTGELFF; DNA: TGTGCCAGCAGTCGAGGAGGGTTTAACACCGGGGAGCTGTTTTTT
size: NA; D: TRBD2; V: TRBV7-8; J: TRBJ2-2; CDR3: CATLAGGGNTGELFF; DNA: TGTGCCACCCTAGCGGGAGGGGGGAACACCGGGGAGCTGTTTTTT
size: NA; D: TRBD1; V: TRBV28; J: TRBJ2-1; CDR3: CASTIVGTVYNEQFF; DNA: TGTGCCAGCACCATTGTGGGGACAGTTTACAATGAGCAGTTCTTC
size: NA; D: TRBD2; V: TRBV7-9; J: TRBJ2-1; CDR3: CASSLGGLAGDGSYNEQFF; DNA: TGTGCCAGCAGCTTAGGGGGACTAGCGGGAGACGGCTCCTACAATGAGCAGTTCTTC
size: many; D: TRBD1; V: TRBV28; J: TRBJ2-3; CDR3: CASSFRTGGTDTQYF; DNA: TGTGCCAGCAGTTTTAGGACAGGGGGCACAGATACGCAGTATTTT
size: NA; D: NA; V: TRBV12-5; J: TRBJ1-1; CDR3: CASGTEGNTEAFF; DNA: TGTGCTAGTGGGACCGAGGGGAACACTGAAGCTTTCTTT
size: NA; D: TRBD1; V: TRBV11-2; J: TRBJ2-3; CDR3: CASSFQGADTQYF; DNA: TGTGCCAGCAGCTTCCAGGGGGCAGATACGCAGTATTTT
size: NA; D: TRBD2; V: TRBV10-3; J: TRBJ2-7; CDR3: CAIKTKRGDYYEQYF; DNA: TGTGCCATCAAAACAAAGCGGGGGGACTACTACGAGCAGTACTTC
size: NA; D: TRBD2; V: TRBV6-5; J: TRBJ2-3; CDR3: CASSYSASGSGDTQYF; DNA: TGTGCCAGCAGTTACTCGGCCAGCGGGAGTGGGGATACGCAGTATTTT
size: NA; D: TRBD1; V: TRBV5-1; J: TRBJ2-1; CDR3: CASNRGQSSYNEQFF; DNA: TGCGCCAGTAATAGGGGGCAAAGCTCCTACAATGAGCAGTTCTTC
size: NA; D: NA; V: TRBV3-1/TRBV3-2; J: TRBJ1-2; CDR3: CASSQGRGADYGYTF; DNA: TGTGCCAGCAGCCAAGGACGGGGGGCGGACTATGGCTACACCTTC
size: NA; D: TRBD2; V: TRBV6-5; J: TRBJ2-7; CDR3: CASSRLSGSTYEQYF; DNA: TGTGCCAGCAGTCGCCTCAGCGGGAGCACCTACGAGCAGTACTTC
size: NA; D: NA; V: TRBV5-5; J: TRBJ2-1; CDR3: CASSLVRNEQFF; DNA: TGTGCCAGCAGCTTGGTGCGCAATGAGCAGTTCTTC
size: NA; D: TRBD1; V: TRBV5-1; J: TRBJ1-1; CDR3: CASSPAPGQERTEAFF; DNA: TGCGCCAGCAGCCCGGCCCCCGGACAGGAGAGGACTGAAGCTTTCTTT
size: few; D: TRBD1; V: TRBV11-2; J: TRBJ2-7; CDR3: CASSYRQGLYEQYF; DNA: TGTGCCAGCAGCTATAGACAGGGCCTCTACGAGCAGTACTTC
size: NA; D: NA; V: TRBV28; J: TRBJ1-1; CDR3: CASTMRGFDTEAFF; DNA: TGTGCCAGCACCATGAGAGGGTTTGACACTGAAGCTTTCTTT
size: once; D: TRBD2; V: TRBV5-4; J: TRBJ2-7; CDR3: CASSLAPTSGPYEQYF; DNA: TGTGCCAGCAGCTTGGCCCCAACTAGCGGGCCATACGAGCAGTACTTC
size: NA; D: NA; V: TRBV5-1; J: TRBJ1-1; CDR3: CASSTNAGGTEAFF; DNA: TGCGCCAGCAGCACCAATGCCGGGGGCACTGAAGCTTTCTTT
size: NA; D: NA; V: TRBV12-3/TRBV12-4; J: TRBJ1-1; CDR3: CASSGQLFEAFF; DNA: TGTGCCAGCAGTGGGCAGCTCTTTGAAGCTTTCTTT
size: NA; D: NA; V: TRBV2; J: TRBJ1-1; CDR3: CASSEVGREGTEAFF; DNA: TGTGCCAGCAGTGAAGTAGGCAGGGAGGGGACTGAAGCTTTCTTT
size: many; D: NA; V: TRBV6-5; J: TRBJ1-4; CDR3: CASSYLPPGHNEKLFF; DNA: TGTGCCAGCAGTTACCTGCCCCCGGGACACAATGAAAAACTGTTTTTT
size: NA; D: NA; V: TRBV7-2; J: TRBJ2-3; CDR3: CASSLASVTDTQYF; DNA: TGTGCCAGCAGCTTAGCCTCTGTCACAGATACGCAGTATTTT
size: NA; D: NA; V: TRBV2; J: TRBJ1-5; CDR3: CASSEVDSNQPQHF; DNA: TGTGCCAGCAGTGAAGTGGACAGTAATCAGCCCCAGCATTTT